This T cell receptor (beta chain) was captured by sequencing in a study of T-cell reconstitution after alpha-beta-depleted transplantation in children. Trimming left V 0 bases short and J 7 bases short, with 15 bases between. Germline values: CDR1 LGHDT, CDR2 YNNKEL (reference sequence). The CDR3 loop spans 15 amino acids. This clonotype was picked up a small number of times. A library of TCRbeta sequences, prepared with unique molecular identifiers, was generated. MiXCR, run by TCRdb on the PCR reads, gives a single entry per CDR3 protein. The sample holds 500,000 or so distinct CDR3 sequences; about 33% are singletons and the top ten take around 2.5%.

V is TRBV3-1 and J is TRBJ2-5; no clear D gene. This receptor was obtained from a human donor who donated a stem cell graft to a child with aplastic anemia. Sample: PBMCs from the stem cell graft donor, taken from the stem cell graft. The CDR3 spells CASSQDFVGQRTQYF. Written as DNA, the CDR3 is TGTGCCAGCAGCCAAGATTTCGTCGGGCAAAGGACCCAGTACTTC.